Here is one T cell receptor (beta chain) with its context. No antigen is known for it. Per-base qualities were not stored, and no clone one base away is much larger. The CDR3 has 14 amino acids, counting the end cysteine and phenylalanine. Kept here is only the CDR3 DNA, which spans 42 bases and is read in frame from base 1. The junction shows trimming of 5 bases on V and 6 bases on J, plus 17 bases between the germline ends. CDR1 and CDR2 were assigned from the germline V gene (reference sequence) as MNHEY and SMNVEV. TCRbeta CDR3 regions were amplified from genomic DNA using the immunoSEQ Assay, a bias-controlled multiplex PCR. From the authors' description of their analysis: The number of nucleated cells in each sample was estimated from the amplification of reference gene primers within the assay. Sequence reads were collapsed and filtered to measure the absolute abundance of every unique TCRbeta CDR3 rearrangement. For each sample, productive Simpson clonality was calculated as the square root of Simpson's diversity index over productive rearrangements. Drawn from immuneACCESS, this table holds only the in-frame rearrangements with V and J called that TCRdb kept. Clones are partly lost; checked studies trace under half to an unresolved V gene and leave the rest unexplained. The V and J calls and clone size are taken from that table; D and trimming were inferred from the DNA. In all, the sample holds tens of thousands of clones, and roughly 83% of those were seen once. The ten largest clones represent approximately 40% of the sample.

The collaborating institutions used their own protocols to collect whole blood in K2EDTA tubes. For TCRbeta analysis, collaborators shipped samples in one of three forms: frozen whole blood, isolated PBMCs, or DNA extracted from either of those sample types. This sample stems from a study of blood T cell repertoires in COVID-19 (dated by TCRdb to about 2020). Regarding the complete study: Collaborator samples came from the United States, Italy and Spain and covered acute and convalescent phases of COVID-19. The material from the prospective study consisted of cDNA or gDNA derived from T cells, B-cell-depleted T cells, or PBMCs. Deeply sampled blood TCRbeta repertoires from subjects exposed to, actively infected with, or recovered from COVID-19 were included in the dataset. A freely available public database, intended as a resource for researchers studying the immune response to SARS-CoV-2, is where the repertoires were released. Samples were obtained from the ongoing ImmuneRACE study (first 160 participants) and from 1,200 or so subjects provided by 6 global collaborators. Nearly every sample came with metadata listing a de-identified subject ID, COVID-19 status, age in years and sex. Where HLA class I and class II types were available, the types were taken from metadata supplied by the sample provider, not from assay-based typing. The full study reports these points: The amount of clinical and demographic metadata varied by source and participant and was provided uncurated.

The sequence links TRBV27 to TRBJ2-7; the D segment could be TRBD2, given 5 matching bases. Source material: peripheral blood. This TCR was sampled from an elderly man with acute or convalescent COVID-19. The nucleotide sequence is TGTGCCAGCAGTCGGAACTTACTAGGCCGCGAGCAGTACTTC. This translates into CASSRNLLGREQYF.